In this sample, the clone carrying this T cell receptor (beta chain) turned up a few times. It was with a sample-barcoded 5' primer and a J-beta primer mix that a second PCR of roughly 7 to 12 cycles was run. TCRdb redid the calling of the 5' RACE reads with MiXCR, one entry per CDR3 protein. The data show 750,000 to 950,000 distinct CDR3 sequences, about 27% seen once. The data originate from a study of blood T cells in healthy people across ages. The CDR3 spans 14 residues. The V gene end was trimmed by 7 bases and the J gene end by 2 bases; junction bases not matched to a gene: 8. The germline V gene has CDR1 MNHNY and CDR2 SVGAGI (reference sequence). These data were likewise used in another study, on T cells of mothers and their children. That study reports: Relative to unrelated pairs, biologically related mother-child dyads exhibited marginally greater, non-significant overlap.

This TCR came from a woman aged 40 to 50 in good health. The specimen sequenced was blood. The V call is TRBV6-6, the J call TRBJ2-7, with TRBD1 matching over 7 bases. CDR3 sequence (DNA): TGTGCCAGCACCCTAACCCAGGGGGCCTACGAGCAGTACTTC. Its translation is CASTLTQGAYEQYF.